This TCR beta chain was sequenced during a study of PD-L1 blockade in urothelial cancer. About the study: Investigators checked blood 3 weeks (second dose) and 6 weeks after treatment start. Median T cell yield from blood was approximately 150,000. Whole-study findings and limits: Tumor-associated clones in the blood of durable-benefit patients grew more at 3 weeks.

TCRdb's table, derived via immunoSEQ multiplex PCR, lists solely in-frame clones and lacks some. In the table there are tens of thousands of clones, about 88% of which are singletons. Germline-derived CDR1 and CDR2 are SQVTM and ANQGSEA. There are 11 residues in the CDR3. V was clipped by 7 bases and J by 5 bases, with 11 bases between them. Comments on this clone: Its matching antigen is unknown.

As for time point: peripheral blood 6 weeks after treatment start. This sequence originates from a man aged 60 to 69 with urothelial cancer. Sequencing was performed on PBMCs, taken around atezolizumab (anti-PD-L1) treatment. The chain has TRBV29-1 and TRBJ1-1, with a weak D call TRBD1 (5 bases). The CDR3 DNA is TGCAGCGGACAGCAGGGAACTGAAGCTTTCTTT. Residues: CSGQQGTEAFF.